This TCR beta chain came from a study of cytomegalovirus exposure and HLA in healthy donors. General study points: There were about 160 TCR beta chains listed as cytomegalovirus-associated. High sensitivity and specificity were reportedly achieved when the classifier diagnosed cytomegalovirus status.

CDR1 MGHRA and CDR2 YSYEKL come from the germline V gene. The CDR3 totals 15 residues. J was trimmed by 0 bases and V by 1 base; bases with no gene match: 3. The table came from immunoSEQ multiplex PCR; TCRdb's copy has only in-frame clones and leaves some out. This table holds 180,000 or so clones, 86% found once. This clone has only one observation. The antigen is undetermined. This chain joins TRBV4-1 and TRBJ2-7; 7 nucleotides agree with TRBD2. Sample: PBMCs. This TCR was sampled from a man aged 25 to 40 in good health and CMV-seropositive. The CDR3 reads CASSQAPSGSYEQYF. The CDR3, as DNA: TGCGCCAGCAGCCAAGCCCCTAGCGGCTCCTACGAGCAGTACTTC.